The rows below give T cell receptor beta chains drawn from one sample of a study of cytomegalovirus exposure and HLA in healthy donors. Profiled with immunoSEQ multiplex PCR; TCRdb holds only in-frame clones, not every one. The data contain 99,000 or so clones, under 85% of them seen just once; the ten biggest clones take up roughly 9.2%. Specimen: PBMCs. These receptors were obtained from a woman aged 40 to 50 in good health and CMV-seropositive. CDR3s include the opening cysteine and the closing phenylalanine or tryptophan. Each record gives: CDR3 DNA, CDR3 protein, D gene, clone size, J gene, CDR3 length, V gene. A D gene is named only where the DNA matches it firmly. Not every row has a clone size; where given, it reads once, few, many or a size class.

CDR3 DNA: TGTGCCAGCAGTTTGGAGGGGTCCTACAATGAGCAGTTCTTC
CDR3 protein: CASSLEGSYNEQFF
D gene: NA
clone size: NA
J gene: TRBJ2-1
CDR3 length: 14
V gene: TRBV27

CDR3 DNA: TGTGCCAGCGCGGTAAGAACTGAAGCTTTCTTT
CDR3 protein: CASAVRTEAFF
D gene: NA
clone size: NA
J gene: TRBJ1-1
CDR3 length: 11
V gene: TRBV11-3

CDR3 DNA: TGTGCCAGCAGCCGCCTGGGGACAGGGGGCTACGAGCAGTACTTC
CDR3 protein: CASSRLGTGGYEQYF
D gene: TRBD1
clone size: NA
J gene: TRBJ2-7
CDR3 length: 15
V gene: TRBV5-5

CDR3 DNA: TGTGCCAGTAGTATGCCACAGGGGGCGGTTAAAAACACTGAAGCTTTCTTT
CDR3 protein: CASSMPQGAVKNTEAFF
D gene: TRBD1
clone size: NA
J gene: TRBJ1-1
CDR3 length: 17
V gene: TRBV19

CDR3 DNA: TGTGCCAGTAGTACCAGAGGGGGGAACACTGAAGCTTTCTTT
CDR3 protein: CASSTRGGNTEAFF
D gene: NA
clone size: once
J gene: TRBJ1-1
CDR3 length: 14
V gene: TRBV19

CDR3 DNA: TGTGCCAGCAAGGGACAGCCTCAAGAGACCCAGTACTTC
CDR3 protein: CASKGQPQETQYF
D gene: TRBD1
clone size: few
J gene: TRBJ2-5
CDR3 length: 13
V gene: TRBV2

CDR3 DNA: TGCGCCAGCAGAGAGACAGCGAGCTACGAGCAGTACTTC
CDR3 protein: CASRETASYEQYF
D gene: NA
clone size: NA
J gene: TRBJ2-7
CDR3 length: 13
V gene: TRBV5-1

CDR3 DNA: TGTGCCAGCAGCTTAGTCGTCGGTCCCCAGCATTTT
CDR3 protein: CASSLVVGPQHF
D gene: NA
clone size: few
J gene: TRBJ1-5
CDR3 length: 12
V gene: TRBV7-2

CDR3 DNA: TGTGCCAGCAGCGAACAGGGACAGCTAGCCAAAAACATTCAGTACTTC
CDR3 protein: CASSEQGQLAKNIQYF
D gene: TRBD1
clone size: NA
J gene: TRBJ2-4
CDR3 length: 16
V gene: TRBV7-4

CDR3 DNA: TGTGCCAGCAGCCAAGACGGACAGAGGGATGGTGAAAAACTGTTTTTT
CDR3 protein: CASSQDGQRDGEKLFF
D gene: NA
clone size: NA
J gene: TRBJ1-4
CDR3 length: 16
V gene: TRBV4-2

CDR3 DNA: TGCGCCAGCAGTGATTCGGGGGAGCGACACAATGAGCAGTTCTTC
CDR3 protein: CASSDSGERHNEQFF
D gene: NA
clone size: NA
J gene: TRBJ2-1
CDR3 length: 15
V gene: TRBV10-1

CDR3 DNA: TGTGCCAGCAGTAGACAGGTTCGGCCCCAAGAGACCCAGTACTTC
CDR3 protein: CASSRQVRPQETQYF
D gene: NA
clone size: NA
J gene: TRBJ2-5
CDR3 length: 15
V gene: TRBV6-1

CDR3 DNA: TGTGCCAGCAGCAAAACAGGGGGGTCATATGGCTACACCTTC
CDR3 protein: CASSKTGGSYGYTF
D gene: TRBD1
clone size: NA
J gene: TRBJ1-2
CDR3 length: 14
V gene: TRBV9

CDR3 DNA: TGTGCCAGCAGCCGCGGGGACAGGGATGCCACTGAAGCTTTCTTT
CDR3 protein: CASSRGDRDATEAFF
D gene: TRBD1
clone size: NA
J gene: TRBJ1-1
CDR3 length: 15
V gene: TRBV6-5

CDR3 DNA: TGTGCCAGCAGCTTAAGGCAGGGGACGGGTACGCAGTATTTT
CDR3 protein: CASSLRQGTGTQYF
D gene: NA
clone size: NA
J gene: TRBJ2-3
CDR3 length: 14
V gene: TRBV7-9

CDR3 DNA: TGTGCCAGCAGCCCAGGGTGGGAATCCTACGAGCAGTACTTC
CDR3 protein: CASSPGWESYEQYF
D gene: NA
clone size: NA
J gene: TRBJ2-7
CDR3 length: 14
V gene: TRBV11-2

CDR3 DNA: TGTGCCAGCAGTCAATCGCGGGTGGGTAATCAGCCCCAGCATTTT
CDR3 protein: CASSQSRVGNQPQHF
D gene: NA
clone size: NA
J gene: TRBJ1-5
CDR3 length: 15
V gene: TRBV27

CDR3 DNA: TGTGCCAGCACCCGACAGGGGGGTGCCCAGTACTTC
CDR3 protein: CASTRQGGAQYF
D gene: TRBD1
clone size: few
J gene: TRBJ2-5
CDR3 length: 12
V gene: TRBV28

CDR3 DNA: TGTGCCAGCAGCCAAGTAAACAGGGGGGCAGATACGCAGTATTTT
CDR3 protein: CASSQVNRGADTQYF
D gene: TRBD1
clone size: once
J gene: TRBJ2-3
CDR3 length: 15
V gene: TRBV4-2

CDR3 DNA: TGTGCCAGCAGCAGGACATACCAGAACACTGAAGCTTTCTTT
CDR3 protein: CASSRTYQNTEAFF
D gene: NA
clone size: once
J gene: TRBJ1-1
CDR3 length: 14
V gene: TRBV28

CDR3 DNA: TGCGCCAGCAGCCCCATAACAGGGGGCCCATCCTACGAGCAGTACTTC
CDR3 protein: CASSPITGGPSYEQYF
D gene: TRBD1
clone size: NA
J gene: TRBJ2-7
CDR3 length: 16
V gene: TRBV5-1

CDR3 DNA: TGCAGCGTTCTTAACGGGGGGAGCTCCTACGAGCAGTACTTC
CDR3 protein: CSVLNGGSSYEQYF
D gene: TRBD2
clone size: once
J gene: TRBJ2-7
CDR3 length: 14
V gene: TRBV29-1

CDR3 DNA: TGTGCCATCAGTGAGGGAGCGGGGGGGGGCCCGACAGATACGCAGTATTTT
CDR3 protein: CAISEGAGGGPTDTQYF
D gene: TRBD2
clone size: NA
J gene: TRBJ2-3
CDR3 length: 17
V gene: TRBV10-3

CDR3 DNA: TGTGCCAGCAGGTTTCAGGGGATTCAGCCCCAGCATTTT
CDR3 protein: CASRFQGIQPQHF
D gene: NA
clone size: NA
J gene: TRBJ1-5
CDR3 length: 13
V gene: TRBV28

CDR3 DNA: TGTGCCAGCTCATTACAGGGGGAAGGTAATTCCCCCCTCCACTTT
CDR3 protein: CASSLQGEGNSPLHF
D gene: TRBD1
clone size: NA
J gene: TRBJ1-6
CDR3 length: 15
V gene: TRBV18

CDR3 DNA: TGTGCCAGCAGTCCTACAGGGGGCTATGGCTACACCTTC
CDR3 protein: CASSPTGGYGYTF
D gene: TRBD1
clone size: once
J gene: TRBJ1-2
CDR3 length: 13
V gene: TRBV6-1

CDR3 DNA: TGTGCCAGCAGTTTAGGGACATGGGAAGCTTTCTTT
CDR3 protein: CASSLGTWEAFF
D gene: NA
clone size: few
J gene: TRBJ1-1
CDR3 length: 12
V gene: TRBV28

CDR3 DNA: TGCGCCAGCAGCCTCCCCTGGGGGGGTAACACTGAAGCTTTCTTT
CDR3 protein: CASSLPWGGNTEAFF
D gene: NA
clone size: once
J gene: TRBJ1-1
CDR3 length: 15
V gene: TRBV5-1

CDR3 DNA: TGTGCCAGCAGTCCTCCAGGGGGTGGTGAAAAACTGTTTTTT
CDR3 protein: CASSPPGGGEKLFF
D gene: TRBD1
clone size: NA
J gene: TRBJ1-4
CDR3 length: 14
V gene: TRBV28

CDR3 DNA: TGCGCCAGCAGCCAATCCTTGCCTCGGGACAGAGGGTCTTCACCCCTCCACTTT
CDR3 protein: CASSQSLPRDRGSSPLHF
D gene: TRBD1
clone size: NA
J gene: TRBJ1-6
CDR3 length: 18
V gene: TRBV4-3

CDR3 DNA: TGTGCCAGCAGCGTAGCTACTGTCCTAGCTTCGGGCACCGGGGAGCTGTTTTTT
CDR3 protein: CASSVATVLASGTGELFF
D gene: NA
clone size: NA
J gene: TRBJ2-2
CDR3 length: 18
V gene: TRBV9

CDR3 DNA: TGTGCCAGCAGTTTATGGACAGGGGGCGCAGATACGCAGTATTTT
CDR3 protein: CASSLWTGGADTQYF
D gene: TRBD1
clone size: NA
J gene: TRBJ2-3
CDR3 length: 15
V gene: TRBV28

CDR3 DNA: TGTGCCAGCAGCTTAGTGGCGGGGGGCCGATTTTCTACAGATACGCAGTATTTT
CDR3 protein: CASSLVAGGRFSTDTQYF
D gene: TRBD2
clone size: NA
J gene: TRBJ2-3
CDR3 length: 18
V gene: TRBV7-9

CDR3 DNA: TGCGCCAGCAGTGGGGCCGGGACAGGGGTAATCGGCTATGGCTACACCTTC
CDR3 protein: CASSGAGTGVIGYGYTF
D gene: TRBD1
clone size: NA
J gene: TRBJ1-2
CDR3 length: 17
V gene: TRBV10-2

CDR3 DNA: TGTGCCAGCAGTTTACGGAGGGTCCCATTTCTTTACAATGAGCAGTTCTTC
CDR3 protein: CASSLRRVPFLYNEQFF
D gene: NA
clone size: NA
J gene: TRBJ2-1
CDR3 length: 17
V gene: TRBV27

CDR3 DNA: TGTGCCAGCAGAAACTTCGCTCAAGAGACCCAGTACTTC
CDR3 protein: CASRNFAQETQYF
D gene: NA
clone size: NA
J gene: TRBJ2-5
CDR3 length: 13
V gene: TRBV5-4

CDR3 DNA: TGTGCCAGCAGCCTGGGGACTAGCGGGGGAGGGGAGCAGTACTTC
CDR3 protein: CASSLGTSGGGEQYF
D gene: TRBD2
clone size: NA
J gene: TRBJ2-7
CDR3 length: 15
V gene: TRBV7-2

CDR3 DNA: TGTGCCAGCAGCCCTGGACTAGCGGGAGCTCTCGGGGAGCTGTTTTTT
CDR3 protein: CASSPGLAGALGELFF
D gene: TRBD2
clone size: NA
J gene: TRBJ2-2
CDR3 length: 16
V gene: TRBV11-3

CDR3 DNA: TGTGCCAGCAGCTACGGCGGCGCGGGAGGCACTGAAGCTTTCTTT
CDR3 protein: CASSYGGAGGTEAFF
D gene: NA
clone size: NA
J gene: TRBJ1-1
CDR3 length: 15
V gene: TRBV7-2

CDR3 DNA: TGTGCCAGCTCACAAGGACAGAGAAACACCGGGGAGCTGTTTTTT
CDR3 protein: CASSQGQRNTGELFF
D gene: NA
clone size: NA
J gene: TRBJ2-2
CDR3 length: 15
V gene: TRBV18

CDR3 DNA: TGTGCCAGCAGCTTAGTTGGGGGGGCGTACTACAATGAGCAGTTCTTC
CDR3 protein: CASSLVGGAYYNEQFF
D gene: NA
clone size: NA
J gene: TRBJ2-1
CDR3 length: 16
V gene: TRBV11-2

CDR3 DNA: TGTGCCAGCAGTTTCGTACAGGTCACCTACGAGCAGTACTTC
CDR3 protein: CASSFVQVTYEQYF
D gene: NA
clone size: NA
J gene: TRBJ2-7
CDR3 length: 14
V gene: TRBV28

CDR3 DNA: TGTGCCAGCAGCTTTTTTGAGGGAGGGTTCCAAGAGACCCAGTACTTC
CDR3 protein: CASSFFEGGFQETQYF
D gene: TRBD2
clone size: NA
J gene: TRBJ2-5
CDR3 length: 16
V gene: TRBV5-4

CDR3 DNA: TGTGCCAGCAGCCCCGTGGGAAACACCATATATTTT
CDR3 protein: CASSPVGNTIYF
D gene: NA
clone size: once
J gene: TRBJ1-3
CDR3 length: 12
V gene: TRBV7-9